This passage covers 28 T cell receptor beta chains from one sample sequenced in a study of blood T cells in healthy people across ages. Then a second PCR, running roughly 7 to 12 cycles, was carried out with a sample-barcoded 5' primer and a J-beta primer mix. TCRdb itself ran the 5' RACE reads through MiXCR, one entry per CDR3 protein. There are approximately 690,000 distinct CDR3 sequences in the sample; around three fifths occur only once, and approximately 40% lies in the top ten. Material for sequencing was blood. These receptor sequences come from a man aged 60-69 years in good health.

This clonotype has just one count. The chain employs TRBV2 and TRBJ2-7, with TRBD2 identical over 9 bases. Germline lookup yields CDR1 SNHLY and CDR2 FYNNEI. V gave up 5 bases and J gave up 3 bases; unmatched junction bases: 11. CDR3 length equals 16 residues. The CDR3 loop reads CASSRGLAQSFYEQYF. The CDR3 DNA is TGTGCCAGCAGTCGGGGACTAGCCCAATCCTTCTACGAGCAGTACTTC.

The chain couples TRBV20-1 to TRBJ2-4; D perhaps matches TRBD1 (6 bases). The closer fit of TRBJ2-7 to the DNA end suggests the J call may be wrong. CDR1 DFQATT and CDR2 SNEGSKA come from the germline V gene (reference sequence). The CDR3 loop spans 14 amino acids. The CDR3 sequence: CSARDLDRKDEQYF. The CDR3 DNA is TGCAGTGCTAGAGATCTGGACAGAAAGGACGAGCAGTACTTC.

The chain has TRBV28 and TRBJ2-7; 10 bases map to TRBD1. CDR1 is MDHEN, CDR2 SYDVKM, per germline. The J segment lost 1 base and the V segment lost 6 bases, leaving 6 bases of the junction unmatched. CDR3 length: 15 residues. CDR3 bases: TGTGCCAGCAGGTCGACAGGGGGCGGTTCCTACGAGCAGTACTTC. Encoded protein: CASRSTGGGSYEQYF.

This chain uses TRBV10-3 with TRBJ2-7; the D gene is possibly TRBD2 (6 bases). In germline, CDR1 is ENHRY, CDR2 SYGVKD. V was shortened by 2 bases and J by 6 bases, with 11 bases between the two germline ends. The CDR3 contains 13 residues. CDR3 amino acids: CAISEVRGGEQYF. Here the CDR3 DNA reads TGTGCCATCAGTGAGGTTAGGGGAGGCGAGCAGTACTTC.

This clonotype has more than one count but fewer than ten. CDR3 sequence: CASSRGVSTDTQYF. For the CDR3, the DNA is TGTGCCAGCAGCCGTGGGGTAAGCACAGATACGCAGTATTTT. This chain connects TRBV4-2 to TRBJ2-3, with D unclear. The V gene lost 4 bases and the J gene lost 0 bases, with 8 bases spanning the gap. Germline loops: CDR1 LGHNA, CDR2 YNFKEQ. The CDR3 covers 14 residues.

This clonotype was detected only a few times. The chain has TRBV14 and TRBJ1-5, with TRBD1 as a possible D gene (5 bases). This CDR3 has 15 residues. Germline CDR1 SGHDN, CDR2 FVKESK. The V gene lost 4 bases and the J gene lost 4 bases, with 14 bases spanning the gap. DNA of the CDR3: TGTGCCAGCAGCCCGGGACGGGCAAGGAATCAGCCCCAGCATTTT. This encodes CASSPGRARNQPQHF.

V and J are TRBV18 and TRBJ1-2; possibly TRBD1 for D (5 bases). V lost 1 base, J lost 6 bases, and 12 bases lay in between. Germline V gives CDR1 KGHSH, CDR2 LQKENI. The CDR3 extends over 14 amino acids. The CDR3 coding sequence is TGTGCCAGCTCACCACAGGGGTACGAGGATGGCTACACCTTC. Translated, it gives CASSPQGYEDGYTF.

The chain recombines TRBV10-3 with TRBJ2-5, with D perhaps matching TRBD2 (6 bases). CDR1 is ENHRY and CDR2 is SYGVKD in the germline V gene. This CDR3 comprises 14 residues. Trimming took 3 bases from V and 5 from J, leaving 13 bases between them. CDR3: CAISEGGAGETQYF. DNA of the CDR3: TGTGCCATCAGTGAAGGCGGGGCAGGGGAGACCCAGTACTTC.

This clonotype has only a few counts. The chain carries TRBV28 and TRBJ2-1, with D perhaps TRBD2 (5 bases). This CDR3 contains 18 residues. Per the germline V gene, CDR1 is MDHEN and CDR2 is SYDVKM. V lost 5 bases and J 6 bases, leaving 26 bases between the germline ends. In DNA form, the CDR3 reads TGTGCCAGCAGTCGCCCACTCCGTCGGGGTGGCGCGTCCAATGAGCAGTTCTTC. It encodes CASSRPLRRGGASNEQFF. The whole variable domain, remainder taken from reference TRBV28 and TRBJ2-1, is DVKVTQSSRYLVKRTGEKVFLECVQDMDHENMFWYRQDPGLGLRLIYFSYDVKMKEKGDIPEGYSVSREKKERFSLILESASTNQTSMYLCASSRPLRRGGASNEQFFGPGTRLTVL.

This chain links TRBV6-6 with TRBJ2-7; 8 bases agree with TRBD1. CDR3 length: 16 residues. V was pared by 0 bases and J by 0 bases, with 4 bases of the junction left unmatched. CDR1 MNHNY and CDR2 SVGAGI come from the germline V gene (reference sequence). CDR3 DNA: TGTGCCAGCAGTTACTCGAGACAGGGGAGCTCCTACGAGCAGTACTTC. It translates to CASSYSRQGSSYEQYF.

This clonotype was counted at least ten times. CDR3 nucleotide sequence: TGTGCCAGCAGCTTAGGTCGGGGATCAGATACGCAGTATTTT. It is translated as CASSLGRGSDTQYF. This chain connects TRBV7-9 to TRBJ2-3, with D possibly matching TRBD2 (5 bases). The germline V gene encodes CDR1 SEHNR and CDR2 FQNEAQ (reference sequence). Trimming pared 1 base from V and 4 bases from J, leaving 9 bases between. The CDR3 totals 14 residues.

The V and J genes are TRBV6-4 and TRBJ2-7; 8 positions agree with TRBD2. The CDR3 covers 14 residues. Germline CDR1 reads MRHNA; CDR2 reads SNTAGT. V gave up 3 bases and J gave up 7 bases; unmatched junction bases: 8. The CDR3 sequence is CASSERGADNEQYF. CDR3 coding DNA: TGTGCCAGCAGTGAGCGGGGGGCGGACAATGAGCAGTACTTC.

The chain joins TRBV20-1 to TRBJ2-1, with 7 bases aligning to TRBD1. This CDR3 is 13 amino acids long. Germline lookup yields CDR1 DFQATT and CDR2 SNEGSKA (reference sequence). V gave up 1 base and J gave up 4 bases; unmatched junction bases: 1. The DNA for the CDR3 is TGCAGTGCTAGAGTACAGGGGTACAATGAGCAGTTCTTC. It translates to CSARVQGYNEQFF.

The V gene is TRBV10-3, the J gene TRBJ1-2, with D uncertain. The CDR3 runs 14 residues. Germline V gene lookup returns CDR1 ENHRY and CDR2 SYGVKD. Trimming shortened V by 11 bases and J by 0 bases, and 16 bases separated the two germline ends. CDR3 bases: TGTGCCGCAAACCCCCAGGTATCTAACTATGGCTACACCTTC. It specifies CAANPQVSNYGYTF.

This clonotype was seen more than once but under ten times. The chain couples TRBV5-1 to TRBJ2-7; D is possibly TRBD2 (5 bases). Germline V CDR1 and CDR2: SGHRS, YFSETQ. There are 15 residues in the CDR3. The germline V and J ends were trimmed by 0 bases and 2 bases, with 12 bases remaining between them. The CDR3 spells CASSLVEADTYEQYF. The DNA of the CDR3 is TGCGCCAGCAGCTTGGTGGAGGCAGACACCTACGAGCAGTACTTC.

DNA of the CDR3: TGTGCCAGCAGCCAAGTAAGGGCAGAGCCCTTCTATGGCTACACCTTC. It specifies CASSQVRAEPFYGYTF. The chain joins TRBV14 to TRBJ1-2, with D unclear. V dropped 1 base and J dropped 4 bases, with 16 bases sitting between them. This CDR3 spans 16 amino acids. Germline V gene lookup returns CDR1 SGHDN and CDR2 FVKESK.

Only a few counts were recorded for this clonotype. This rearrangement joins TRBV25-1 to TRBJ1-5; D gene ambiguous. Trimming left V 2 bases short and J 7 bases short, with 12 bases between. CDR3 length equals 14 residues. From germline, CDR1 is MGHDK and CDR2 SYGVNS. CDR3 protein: CASSEGWVGQPQHF. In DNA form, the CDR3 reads TGTGCCAGCAGTGAAGGTTGGGTGGGCCAGCCCCAGCATTTT.

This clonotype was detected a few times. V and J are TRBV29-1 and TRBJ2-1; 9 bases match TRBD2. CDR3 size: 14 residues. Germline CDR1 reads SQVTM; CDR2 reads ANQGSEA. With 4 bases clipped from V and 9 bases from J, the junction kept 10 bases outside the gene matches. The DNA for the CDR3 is TGCAGCGTTGGCGCGGGGGGGCAAGAAGGTGAGCAGTTCTTC. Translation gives CSVGAGGQEGEQFF.

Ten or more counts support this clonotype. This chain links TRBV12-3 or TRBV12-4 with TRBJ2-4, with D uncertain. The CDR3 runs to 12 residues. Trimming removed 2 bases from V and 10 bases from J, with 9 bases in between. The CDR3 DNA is TGTGCCAGCAGTTTAAAGGCTTGGATTCAGTACTTC. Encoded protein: CASSLKAWIQYF.

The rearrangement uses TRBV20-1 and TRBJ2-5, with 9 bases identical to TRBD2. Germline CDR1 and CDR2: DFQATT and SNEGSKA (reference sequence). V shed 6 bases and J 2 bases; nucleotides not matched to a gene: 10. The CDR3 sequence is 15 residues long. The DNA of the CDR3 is TGCAGTGCCCCCCCTTTAGCGGGGGAACAAGAGACCCAGTACTTC. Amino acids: CSAPPLAGEQETQYF.

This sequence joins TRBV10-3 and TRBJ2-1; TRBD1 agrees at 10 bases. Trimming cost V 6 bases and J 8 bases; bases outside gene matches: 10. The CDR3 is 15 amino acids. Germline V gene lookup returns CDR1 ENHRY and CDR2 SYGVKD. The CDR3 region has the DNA TGTGCCATCAGGGAGGACAGGGGGACGAGGCATGAGCAGTTCTTC. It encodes CAIREDRGTRHEQFF.

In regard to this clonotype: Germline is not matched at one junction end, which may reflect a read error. DNA for the CDR3: TGCGCCAGCAGCCAAGAGGTCTCTAGCGGAAACACAGATACACAGTATTTT. Its protein product is CASSQEVSSGNTDTQYF. This chain joins TRBV4-1 and TRBJ2-3; 7 nucleotides match TRBD2. The length of the CDR3 is 17 residues. The germline CDR1 and CDR2 sequences are MGHRA and YSYEKL.

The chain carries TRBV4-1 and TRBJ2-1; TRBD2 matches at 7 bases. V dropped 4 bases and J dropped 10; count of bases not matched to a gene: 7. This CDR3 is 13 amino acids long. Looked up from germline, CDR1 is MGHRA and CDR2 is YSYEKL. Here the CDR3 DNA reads TGCGCCAGCAGCCGGCGACTAGCACGGGAGCAGTTCTTC. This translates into CASSRRLAREQFF.

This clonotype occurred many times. CDR3 sequence: CSVQRDPYEQYF. CDR3 nucleotide sequence: TGCAGCGTTCAGCGCGATCCCTACGAGCAGTACTTC. The gene calls are TRBV29-1 and TRBJ2-7; D call uncertain. This CDR3 has 12 residues. Per the germline V gene, CDR1 is SQVTM and CDR2 is ANQGSEA. Trimming cost V 5 bases and J 2 bases, with 10 bases left between them.

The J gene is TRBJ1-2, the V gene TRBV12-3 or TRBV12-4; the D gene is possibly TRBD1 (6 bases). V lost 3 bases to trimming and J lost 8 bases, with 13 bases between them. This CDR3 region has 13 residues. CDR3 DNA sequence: TGTGCCAGCAGTTTCAACAGGGCAGAGGGCTACACCTTC. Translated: CASSFNRAEGYTF.

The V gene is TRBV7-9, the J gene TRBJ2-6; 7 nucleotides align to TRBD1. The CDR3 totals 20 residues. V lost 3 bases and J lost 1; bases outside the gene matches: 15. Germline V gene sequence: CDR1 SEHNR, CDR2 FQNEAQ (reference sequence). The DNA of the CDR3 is TGTGCCAGCAGCTTGTTGGTGGGCCGGGACAGATTATCTGGGGCCAACGTCCTGACTTTC. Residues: CASSLLVGRDRLSGANVLTF.

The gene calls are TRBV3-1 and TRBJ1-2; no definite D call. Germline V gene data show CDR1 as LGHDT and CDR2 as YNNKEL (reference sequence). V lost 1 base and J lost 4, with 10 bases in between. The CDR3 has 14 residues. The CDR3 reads CASSQAAGSYGYTF. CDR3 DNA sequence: TGTGCCAGCAGCCAAGCCGCGGGTTCCTATGGCTACACCTTC.

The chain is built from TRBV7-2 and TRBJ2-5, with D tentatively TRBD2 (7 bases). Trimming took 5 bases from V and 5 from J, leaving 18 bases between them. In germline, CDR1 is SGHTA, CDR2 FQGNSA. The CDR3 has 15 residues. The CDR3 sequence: CASSPVRGGRETQYF. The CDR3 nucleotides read TGTGCCAGCAGCCCAGTAAGGGGGGGCCGTGAGACCCAGTACTTC.